This T cell receptor (beta chain) was retrieved from a study of tumor-infiltrating lymphocytes in localized non-small cell lung cancer. The wider study: Some samples were collected after neoadjuvant chemotherapy; smokers, never-smokers and several histologies were included. Each patient gave resected tumor and non-adjacent uninvolved lung tissue.

V shed 3 bases and J 5 bases; nucleotides not matched to a gene: 10. Germline CDR1 and CDR2: SGHRS and YFSETQ. This CDR3 contains 16 residues. As for this clone: The antigen is unknown.

Points from the study as a whole: Technical variation could not be separated from intratumor heterogeneity here. Not all patients were TCR sequenced, owing to tissue quantity.

Measured with immunoSEQ multiplex PCR; TCRdb has only the in-frame clones, and not every one. The table has 13,000 or so clones, about nine tenths seen once; the top ten hold under 10%. The origin of this receptor is a human donor with non-small cell lung cancer. The V gene is TRBV5-1, the J gene TRBJ2-5; 10 nucleotides agree with TRBD2. Sequences were obtained from lung tumor tissue. CDR3 nucleotides: TGCGCCAGCAGCTCCCTCAAGACTAGCGGGCTGGAGACCCAGTACTTC. It encodes CASSSLKTSGLETQYF.